The rows below give T cell receptor beta chains drawn from one sample of a study of control samples from healthy donors and cancer patients. Sequencing used immunoSEQ multiplex PCR; TCRdb keeps in-frame clones, though not all of them. The sample holds roughly 170,000 clones, roughly 92% seen once. Sample: blood. These receptors were taken from a young woman in good health. The CDR3 runs from the conserved cysteine through the conserved F or W. A D gene is named only where the DNA matches it firmly. The size of a clone is reported for some rows only, either as once, few or many, or as a class for expanded clones.

v_gene: TRBV7-2; d_gene: NA; abundance: NA; j_gene: TRBJ1-2; CDR3nt: TGTGCCAGCAGCTCTTCGTTGACTCCTAACTATGGCTACACCTTC; CDR3aa: CASSSSLTPNYGYTF
v_gene: TRBV20-1; d_gene: TRBD1; abundance: NA; j_gene: TRBJ2-7; CDR3nt: TGCAGTGCGGGACAGCCCTACGAGCAGTACTTC; CDR3aa: CSAGQPYEQYF
v_gene: TRBV9; d_gene: TRBD2; abundance: NA; j_gene: TRBJ2-7; CDR3nt: TGTGCCAGCAGCGTAGAGGGACTAGGGTACGAGCAGTACTTC; CDR3aa: CASSVEGLGYEQYF
v_gene: TRBV7-8; d_gene: NA; abundance: NA; j_gene: TRBJ2-7; CDR3nt: TGTGCCAGCAGCTTAGGGGGAAACTCCTACGAGCAGTACTTC; CDR3aa: CASSLGGNSYEQYF
v_gene: TRBV4-1; d_gene: TRBD1; abundance: NA; j_gene: TRBJ1-5; CDR3nt: TGCGCCAGCAGCCAAGATCTACAGGGGTTTCAGCCCCAGCATTTT; CDR3aa: CASSQDLQGFQPQHF
v_gene: TRBV28; d_gene: NA; abundance: NA; j_gene: TRBJ1-4; CDR3nt: TGTGCCAGCACCCTGAGGGGGGGGAGATTAGGTTCTAATGAAAAACTGTTTTTT; CDR3aa: CASTLRGGRLGSNEKLFF
v_gene: TRBV28; d_gene: NA; abundance: NA; j_gene: TRBJ1-5; CDR3nt: TGTGCCAGCAGTTTAGTAGGGCAGCCCCAGCATTTT; CDR3aa: CASSLVGQPQHF
v_gene: TRBV19; d_gene: NA; abundance: NA; j_gene: TRBJ1-3; CDR3nt: TGTGCCAGTAGTATCCCCAGACTGAGCTCTGGAAACACCATATATTTT; CDR3aa: CASSIPRLSSGNTIYF
v_gene: TRBV6-5; d_gene: TRBD1; abundance: NA; j_gene: TRBJ1-1; CDR3nt: TGTGCCAGCGTTTCCGGACAGGGGCTGGCTACTGAAGCTTTCTTT; CDR3aa: CASVSGQGLATEAFF
v_gene: TRBV27; d_gene: NA; abundance: once; j_gene: TRBJ1-6; CDR3nt: TGTGCCTCCAGGACCTACCAAAGGAGCTCCTATAATTCACCCCTCCACTTT; CDR3aa: CASRTYQRSSYNSPLHF
v_gene: TRBV5-6; d_gene: NA; abundance: NA; j_gene: TRBJ1-2; CDR3nt: TGTGCCAGCAGCTTGGAGCGGGCAGGTTTAAGTCCGATCTATGGCTACACCTTC; CDR3aa: CASSLERAGLSPIYGYTF
v_gene: TRBV9; d_gene: NA; abundance: NA; j_gene: TRBJ2-1; CDR3nt: TGTGCCAGCAGCGGATTACAAGGCAGCCTGTTCTTC; CDR3aa: CASSGLQGSLFF
v_gene: TRBV5-4; d_gene: TRBD2; abundance: NA; j_gene: TRBJ2-1; CDR3nt: TGTGCCAGCAGCCCCGGACTAGTTGGAGATGAGCAGTTCTTC; CDR3aa: CASSPGLVGDEQFF
v_gene: TRBV27; d_gene: NA; abundance: NA; j_gene: TRBJ2-4; CDR3nt: TGTGCCAGCAGTTCCGGCGCGACGGTTGGCATTCAGTACTTC; CDR3aa: CASSSGATVGIQYF
v_gene: TRBV6-5; d_gene: TRBD1; abundance: NA; j_gene: TRBJ1-6; CDR3nt: TGTGCCAGCAATGGACAGGGTGGCAATTCACCCCTCCACTTT; CDR3aa: CASNGQGGNSPLHF
v_gene: TRBV12-5; d_gene: TRBD1; abundance: NA; j_gene: TRBJ2-1; CDR3nt: TGTGCTAGTGGTTTGCCCCTCCTACCGGGACAGGCGGGCTACAATGAGCAGTTCTTC; CDR3aa: CASGLPLLPGQAGYNEQFF
v_gene: TRBV7-9; d_gene: NA; abundance: NA; j_gene: TRBJ1-4; CDR3nt: TGTGCCAGCAGCTTACGGGGTGGTGAAAAACTGTTTTTT; CDR3aa: CASSLRGGEKLFF
v_gene: TRBV28; d_gene: NA; abundance: few; j_gene: TRBJ1-6; CDR3nt: TGTGCCAGCAGTTTACCCTACGGGACAACCACGAGCTCCTATAATTCACCCCTCCACTTT; CDR3aa: CASSLPYGTTTSSYNSPLHF
v_gene: TRBV4-2; d_gene: TRBD2; abundance: NA; j_gene: TRBJ2-5; CDR3nt: TGTGCCAGCAGCCAGGATGGGACTAGCGGGAGTGAGACCCAGTACTTC; CDR3aa: CASSQDGTSGSETQYF
v_gene: TRBV5-1; d_gene: TRBD2; abundance: NA; j_gene: TRBJ2-5; CDR3nt: TGCGCCAGCAGCTTGGAGCCCCAATCGCGAGGGCTAGCGGATTTCCAAGAGACCCAGTACTTC; CDR3aa: CASSLEPQSRGLADFQETQYF
v_gene: TRBV2; d_gene: NA; abundance: once; j_gene: TRBJ1-2; CDR3nt: TGTGCCAGCAGTTTAACAGGGACCTATGGCTACACCTTC; CDR3aa: CASSLTGTYGYTF
v_gene: TRBV19; d_gene: NA; abundance: NA; j_gene: TRBJ1-4; CDR3nt: TGTGCCAGTAGTGAGGGGATCGGTGAAAAACTGTTTTTT; CDR3aa: CASSEGIGEKLFF
v_gene: TRBV5-4; d_gene: TRBD1; abundance: NA; j_gene: TRBJ2-6; CDR3nt: TGTGCCAGCAGCTTGGACAGGGGAGCCGGGGCCAACGTCCTGACTTTC; CDR3aa: CASSLDRGAGANVLTF
v_gene: TRBV4-2; d_gene: TRBD2; abundance: NA; j_gene: TRBJ2-3; CDR3nt: TGTGCCAGCAGCCAAGATTATGGACTAGCGGGGCTCCATACGCAGTATTTT; CDR3aa: CASSQDYGLAGLHTQYF
v_gene: TRBV6-5; d_gene: NA; abundance: NA; j_gene: TRBJ1-5; CDR3nt: TGTGCCAGCGATCTAACAGTTAATAGCAATCAGCCCCAGCATTTT; CDR3aa: CASDLTVNSNQPQHF
v_gene: TRBV18; d_gene: TRBD2; abundance: NA; j_gene: TRBJ2-1; CDR3nt: TGTGCCAGCTCACCAACTGGCCTGGCGGGAGAAAATGAGCAGTTCTTC; CDR3aa: CASSPTGLAGENEQFF
v_gene: TRBV7-2; d_gene: NA; abundance: NA; j_gene: TRBJ2-4; CDR3nt: TGTGCCAGCAGCTTCCAACCTTCTCGAAACATTCAGTACTTC; CDR3aa: CASSFQPSRNIQYF
v_gene: TRBV5-6; d_gene: TRBD2; abundance: NA; j_gene: TRBJ2-3; CDR3nt: TGTGCCAGCAGCCGGCCTAGCGGGAGGATAACTAGCACAGATACGCAGTATTTT; CDR3aa: CASSRPSGRITSTDTQYF
v_gene: TRBV4-1; d_gene: NA; abundance: NA; j_gene: TRBJ1-2; CDR3nt: TGCGCCAGCAGCCAAGAACGGGGGAGGCATGGCTACACCTTC; CDR3aa: CASSQERGRHGYTF
v_gene: TRBV7-6; d_gene: NA; abundance: NA; j_gene: TRBJ2-7; CDR3nt: TGTGCCAGCAGCCCTTTCGGTTCCTACGAGCAGTACTTC; CDR3aa: CASSPFGSYEQYF
v_gene: TRBV5-4; d_gene: NA; abundance: few; j_gene: TRBJ1-1; CDR3nt: TGTGCCAGCAGCCCCGTTCCGGGGGAGTCTGAAGCTTTCTTT; CDR3aa: CASSPVPGESEAFF
v_gene: TRBV27; d_gene: TRBD2; abundance: NA; j_gene: TRBJ2-3; CDR3nt: TGTGCCAGCAGTCCCGGACTAGCGGGAGGTGCAGATACGCAGTATTTT; CDR3aa: CASSPGLAGGADTQYF
v_gene: TRBV7-9; d_gene: NA; abundance: NA; j_gene: TRBJ1-1; CDR3nt: TGTGCCAGCAGCTTAGTGGCTACAGGGAGGACTGAAGCTTTCTTT; CDR3aa: CASSLVATGRTEAFF
v_gene: TRBV6-5; d_gene: NA; abundance: NA; j_gene: TRBJ1-1; CDR3nt: TGTGCCAGCAGTTACCCTCGGAATGGGGCGAACACTGAAGCTTTCTTT; CDR3aa: CASSYPRNGANTEAFF
v_gene: TRBV10-3; d_gene: TRBD2; abundance: NA; j_gene: TRBJ2-3; CDR3nt: TGTGCCATCAGTGGTATTGGTCGGGAGGGCACAGATACGCAGTATTTT; CDR3aa: CAISGIGREGTDTQYF
v_gene: TRBV5-8; d_gene: NA; abundance: NA; j_gene: TRBJ1-3; CDR3nt: TGTGTCACGACCTGGCGGATCCATAGCTCTGGAAACACCATATATTTT; CDR3aa: CVTTWRIHSSGNTIYF
v_gene: TRBV11-3; d_gene: TRBD2; abundance: NA; j_gene: TRBJ2-1; CDR3nt: TGTGCCAGCAGCTCGGGACTAGAGGGGAATGAGCAGTTCTTC; CDR3aa: CASSSGLEGNEQFF
v_gene: TRBV28; d_gene: NA; abundance: NA; j_gene: TRBJ2-5; CDR3nt: TGTGCCAGCAGTTTTCTAGCGCGTTGGGGTTATCAAGAGACCCAGTACTTC; CDR3aa: CASSFLARWGYQETQYF
v_gene: TRBV5-5; d_gene: NA; abundance: once; j_gene: TRBJ2-7; CDR3nt: TGTGCCAGCAGCTCCGGACGGGAGAACTACGAGCAGTACTTC; CDR3aa: CASSSGRENYEQYF
v_gene: TRBV6-5; d_gene: NA; abundance: NA; j_gene: TRBJ1-5; CDR3nt: TGTGCCAGCAGGGGAGGGAGTAGCAATCAGCCCCAGCATTTT; CDR3aa: CASRGGSSNQPQHF
v_gene: TRBV19; d_gene: NA; abundance: few; j_gene: TRBJ2-1; CDR3nt: TGTGCCAGTGGTTCCACAGCGTACAATGAGCAGTTCTTC; CDR3aa: CASGSTAYNEQFF
v_gene: TRBV5-4; d_gene: NA; abundance: NA; j_gene: TRBJ1-2; CDR3nt: TGTGCCAGCAGCCCCAGCATCTCCAACTATGGCTACACCTTC; CDR3aa: CASSPSISNYGYTF
v_gene: TRBV19; d_gene: TRBD1; abundance: NA; j_gene: TRBJ1-6; CDR3nt: TGTGCCAGTAGTCCCGGAGGACAGGGCTTAGGTCCCCTCCACTTT; CDR3aa: CASSPGGQGLGPLHF